The clone carrying this T cell receptor (beta chain) has at least ten counts. Its antigen is not known. This entry comes from a study of read filtering for tumor transcriptome and immune sequencing. Molecular barcoded adaptors covering alpha/delta and beta/gamma chains were used on 400 ng RNA. TCRdb ran MiXCR on the reads and lists one entry per CDR3 protein. The sample gives more than 30,000 distinct CDR3 sequences, 12% to 15% of which show up once; less than 20% is in the top ten. Germline V lookup: CDR1 SGHTA, CDR2 FQGNSA. The length of the CDR3 is 14 residues. Losses at the gene ends were 8 bases for V and 7 bases for J; bases not matched to a gene: 13. Study outcomes and limitations: The sorted CD138-negative fraction was a mixed bone marrow immune population, not purified T cells.

The receptor's source is a donor aged 40 or over with multiple myeloma. The chain carries TRBV7-2 and TRBJ2-5; 7 nucleotides agree with TRBD1. Specimen: a population of CD138-negative cells sorted from bone marrow. The CDR3 DNA follows: TGTGCCAGCGGTGCAAGGGGGCTCTCGGGGACCCAGTACTTC. Amino acid sequence: CASGARGLSGTQYF.